This T cell receptor beta chain was observed in a study of blood T cell repertoires in COVID-19. Study summary: Acute-phase and convalescent COVID-19 samples originated in the United States, Italy and Spain.

The CDR3 has 14 amino acids. V was pared by 3 bases and J by 6 bases, with 16 bases between. Germline V gene data show CDR1 as SGDLS and CDR2 as YYNGEE. Here immunoSEQ multiplex PCR was the method, and the copy in TCRdb shows in-frame clones only, minus some. The sample has over 85,000 clones, just under 85% seen once. The V gene is TRBV9, the J gene TRBJ2-7; D gene unclear. The clonotype originates from a man in his forties or fifties with active or convalescent COVID-19. The sequencing sample was made of peripheral blood. The CDR3 DNA sequence: TGTGCCAGCAGCGCAACCTTAACAGCCTCCGAGCAGTACTTC. Its translation is CASSATLTASEQYF.